Following are 16 T cell receptor beta chains from one sample sequenced in a study of T cell responses to AZD1222 COVID-19 vaccine. The protocol was immunoSEQ multiplex PCR, while the TCRdb copy is restricted to in-frame clones and leaves out a portion. The data contain roughly 150,000 clones, approximately 90% of them singletons. The input for sequencing was peripheral blood, taken on day 0 of AZD1222 vaccination. The source of these receptors is an adult in good health.

V and J are TRBV29-1 and TRBJ1-1; 7 bases agree with TRBD1. The ends lost 5 bases at V and 5 bases at J; junction bases unmatched: 8. From germline, CDR1 is SQVTM and CDR2 ANQGSEA. The CDR3 sequence is 13 residues long. This CDR3 reads CSVLETGLTEAFF. CDR3 sequence (DNA): TGCAGCGTTCTAGAGACAGGGCTTACTGAAGCTTTCTTT.

The chain joins TRBV9 to TRBJ1-1; 8 bases align to TRBD1. The V gene end was trimmed by 3 bases and the J gene end by 3 bases; junction bases not matched to a gene: 10. CDR3 length: 16 amino acids. CDR1 and CDR2 from the germline V gene are SGDLS and YYNGEE. In nucleotides, the CDR3 is TGTGCCAGCAGCGGACAGGGGAGGTTGTTTGACACTGAAGCTTTCTTT. Its protein product is CASSGQGRLFDTEAFF. Drawing the rest from reference TRBV9 and TRBJ1-1, the complete variable domain is DSGVTQTPKHLITATGQRVTLRCSPRSGDLSVYWYQQSLDQGLQFLIQYYNGEERAKGNILERFSAQQFPDLHSELNLSSLELGDSALYFCASSGQGRLFDTEAFFGQGTRLTVV.

V and J are TRBV29-1 and TRBJ2-2, with 7 bases identical to TRBD2. V gave up 4 bases and J gave up 1 base; unmatched junction bases: 6. CDR3 size: 15 residues. Germline V gene data show CDR1 as SQVTM and CDR2 as ANQGSEA. The CDR3 DNA is TGCAGCGTTGTCAAGGCGGGGGTGAACACCGGGGAGCTGTTTTTT. It specifies CSVVKAGVNTGELFF.

The rearrangement uses TRBV15 and TRBJ1-6; the match to TRBD1 covers 7 bases. V dropped 0 bases and J dropped 8; count of bases not matched to a gene: 1. Germline-derived CDR1 and CDR2 are LNHNV and YYDKDF (reference sequence). The CDR3 loop spans 14 amino acids. The chain's CDR3 is CATSRDRGYSPLHF. The CDR3, as DNA: TGTGCCACCAGCAGAGACAGGGGGTATTCACCCCTCCACTTT.

The rearrangement joins TRBV19 to TRBJ2-2; 14 bases map to TRBD2. Unmatched junction bases numbered 15, after V lost 3 bases and J lost 6 bases. The CDR3 is made up of 20 amino acids. Germline assignment: CDR1 LNHDA and CDR2 SQIVND (reference sequence). The CDR3 spells CASSIGLVGGLAGGAGELFF. In nucleotides, the CDR3 is TGTGCCAGTAGTATCGGGCTCGTGGGAGGACTAGCGGGAGGTGCCGGGGAGCTGTTTTTT.

The CDR3 coding sequence is TGCAGCGTTGAGGGTCCTGGGGGTGGCACTGAAGCTTTCTTT. Translated: CSVEGPGGGTEAFF. This chain uses TRBV29-1 with TRBJ1-1; possible D gene TRBD1, 5 bases. The V end was cut by 3 bases, the J end by 4 bases, with 15 bases between. From germline, CDR1 is SQVTM and CDR2 ANQGSEA. This CDR3 comprises 14 residues.

V is TRBV7-2 and J is TRBJ2-7, with D possibly being TRBD1 or TRBD2 (7 bases each). Trimming pared 8 bases from V and 0 bases from J, leaving 17 bases between. CDR1 SGHTA and CDR2 FQGNSA come from the germline V gene. The CDR3 runs 15 residues. The CDR3 region has the DNA TGTGCCAGCGGGGGAGGGGGCCTGAGCTCCTACGAGCAGTACTTC. Its protein is CASGGGGLSSYEQYF.

V gene TRBV6-5 combines with J gene TRBJ2-7; D may be TRBD2 (6 bases). The CDR3 has 13 amino acids. The V gene's germline CDR1 is MNHEY and CDR2 SVGAGI. V was cut by 7 bases and J by 2 bases, with 12 bases left in between. This CDR3 reads CASTSEQTYEQYF. DNA for the CDR3: TGTGCCAGCACTAGCGAGCAAACCTACGAGCAGTACTTC.

The chain joins TRBV6-2 or TRBV6-3 to TRBJ1-5; no clear D gene. This CDR3 is built from 13 residues. Germline CDR1 and CDR2: MNHEY and SVGEGT. The V end was cut by 6 bases, the J end by 7 bases, with 13 bases between. The CDR3 region is CASSRGAGQPQHF. The DNA of the CDR3 is TGTGCCAGCAGCCGAGGAGCGGGGCAGCCCCAGCATTTT.

This clone was observed a single time. This chain links TRBV19 with TRBJ2-7, with a possible D match to TRBD1 (5 bases). With 5 bases removed from V and 3 bases from J, the gap between germline ends came to 8 bases. The CDR3 length is 12 residues. Germline lookup yields CDR1 LNHDA and CDR2 SQIVND (reference sequence). CDR3 DNA: TGTGCCAGTAGTGCGACAGACTACGAGCAGTACTTC. It is translated as CASSATDYEQYF.

This chain links TRBV27 with TRBJ2-2, with 11 bases fitting TRBD2. Germline V gene data show CDR1 as MNHEY and CDR2 as SMNVEV (reference sequence). The J segment lost 0 bases and the V segment lost 0 bases, leaving 9 bases of the junction unmatched. This CDR3 spans 20 amino acids. The CDR3 coding sequence is TGTGCCAGCAGTTTATCGCTCGGGTTACTAGCGGGAGCGAACACCGGGGAGCTGTTTTTT. Translating it yields CASSLSLGLLAGANTGELFF.

This chain connects TRBV30 to TRBJ2-1, with D perhaps matching TRBD2 (6 bases). The V end was cut by 1 base, the J end by 8 bases, with 21 bases between. CDR3 length equals 16 residues. Germline V gene sequence: CDR1 GTSNPN, CDR2 SVGIG (reference sequence). The CDR3 DNA is TGTGCCTGGAGTGAAGGGAGGCTAGCCAGGATCCATGAGCAGTTCTTC. Its translation is CAWSEGRLARIHEQFF. Complete variable domain (other parts from reference TRBV30 and TRBJ2-1): SQTIHQWPATLVQPVGSPLSLECTVEGTSNPNLYWYRQAAGRGLQLLFYSVGIGQISSEVPQNLSASRPQDRQFILSSKKLLLSDSGFYLCAWSEGRLARIHEQFFGPGTRLTVL.

The rearrangement links TRBV15 to TRBJ2-2, with D possibly matching TRBD2 (5 bases). Trimming took 3 bases from V and 3 from J, leaving 11 bases between them. The germline gives CDR1 LNHNV, CDR2 YYDKDF (reference sequence). This CDR3 has 15 residues. This chain's CDR3 is CATSSLGIYTGELFF. DNA for the CDR3: TGTGCCACCAGCAGCCTCGGGATTTACACCGGGGAGCTGTTTTTT.

The chain carries TRBV25-1 and TRBJ1-2; TRBD1 agrees at 12 bases. The CDR3 sequence is 13 residues long. The V gene end was trimmed by 7 bases and the J gene end by 6 bases; junction bases not matched to a gene: 3. Per germline, CDR1 MGHDK and CDR2 SYGVNS. The CDR3 region has the DNA TGTGCCAGCAAGGGACAGGGGGCACATGGCTACACCTTC. This sequence encodes CASKGQGAHGYTF.

The genes are TRBV6-1 and TRBJ2-3; 13 positions match TRBD2. Germline values: CDR1 MNHNS, CDR2 SASEGT. The CDR3 runs to 16 residues. The ends lost 4 bases at V and 3 bases at J; junction bases unmatched: 4. The CDR3 bases are TGTGCCAGCAGTGGGACTAGCGGGAGTCCGACAGATACGCAGTATTTT. Translated, it gives CASSGTSGSPTDTQYF.

This clone was detected a few times. This chain uses TRBV28 with TRBJ1-1; D gene ambiguous. The CDR3 extends over 14 amino acids. Trimming cost V 3 bases and J 4 bases, with 12 bases left between them. Germline lookup yields CDR1 MDHEN and CDR2 SYDVKM. The CDR3 nucleotides read TGTGCCAGCAGTTTCCTCCTGCGGGGCACTGAAGCTTTCTTT. Translated: CASSFLLRGTEAFF.